This T cell receptor (beta chain) is from a study of blood T cell repertoires in COVID-19. Study in general: COVID-19 samples collected from the United States, Italy and Spain covered acute and convalescent phases. T cells, B-cell-depleted T cells, or PBMCs provided the cDNA or gDNA that served as material.

The data were produced by immunoSEQ multiplex PCR, yet TCRdb's version contains in-frame clones alone and is incomplete. The profile shows tens of thousands of clones, around 90% of them singletons. This CDR3 is built from 13 residues. Germline V gene sequence: CDR1 SGHAT, CDR2 FQNNGV. The V gene lost 0 bases and the J gene lost 3 bases, with 6 bases spanning the gap. The material sequenced was peripheral blood. The source is an elderly man with acute or convalescent COVID-19. The rearrangement links TRBV11-2 to TRBJ2-7; D is ambiguous. CDR3: CASSLDRSYEQYF. The CDR3, as DNA: TGTGCCAGCAGCTTAGATCGGAGCTACGAGCAGTACTTC.